The following is a T cell receptor beta chain sequence with its context. V lost 5 bases and J lost 13; bases outside the gene matches: 10. Germline V gene data show CDR1 as SNHLY and CDR2 as FYNNEI. The CDR3 totals 12 residues. Repertoires were generated with immunoSEQ multiplex PCR, while TCRdb's copy carries only in-frame clones and drops some. This table holds under 55,000 clones, about nine tenths found once. This record belongs to a study of blood T cell repertoires in COVID-19. This receptor was identified in an elderly woman with active COVID-19. This rearrangement joins TRBV2 to TRBJ1-1; TRBD1 aligns across 7 bases. Sequencing was carried out using peripheral blood. As DNA, the CDR3 is TGTGCCAGCAGTAAACAGGGGTTGGTTGTTTTCTTT. Translating it yields CASSKQGLVVFF.